This T cell receptor (beta chain) was recorded in a study of human T cells and chemical hapten exposure (dated by TCRdb to the early 2020s). As for the study more broadly: For sensitization, 2% DPC in acetone was applied to a 2 cm by 2 cm area of upper inner arm skin. Patients additionally received weekly therapeutic DPC doses to the scalp throughout the approximately 24-week study period. Patch tests used Finn chambers with 0.01% DPC on the upper back, scored after 6 days by International Contact Dermatitis Research Group standards. Alopecia areata with under or over 50% scalp involvement, alopecia totalis and alopecia universalis were represented in the patient cohort, which was mostly female. Libraries were combined into a pool for sequencing, and differences in TCR yield between samples came mainly from small differences in library volumes within the pool. This study followed changes in the peripheral blood TCR repertoire in vivo during primary and secondary sensitization of alopecia patients to the hapten diphenylcyclopropenone (DPC). Patient blood was sampled pre-sensitization (week 0) and at 2, 6 and about 24 weeks after DPC sensitization. Twenty-nine alopecia patients gave blood for TCR sequencing at one to four time points (pre-sensitization, 2, 6 and 24 weeks).

This clonotype was observed at least ten times. Its antigen is currently not known. No base qualities exist here, and no much larger clone lies one base off it. Library preparation used RACE. TCRdb shows the sequencer as NextSeq 500. During library preparation, unique molecular identifiers were attached to individual cDNA molecules so that TCRs could be counted quantitatively and reproducibly. For every blood RNA sample, sequencing covered both the TCR alpha and TCR beta chains. Per the original workflow: A median of around 100,000 TCRs per sample was observed, with a range of about 20,000 to 690,600. V, J and CDR3 annotation of the TCR reads was performed with the Decombinator software suite. For PS versus PT1 abundance plots, all samples were subsampled to the same number of TCRs (28,000). TCRs were defined as expanded if absent before sensitization and observed at least eight times at the 2-week time point. The public sequencing data were trimmed at Q25 with fastp and processed into clonotypes with MiXCR by TCRdb, which kept only in-frame beta chains. A single entry per CDR3 protein holds the most common genes and DNA from its merged rows. None of the V and J calls come from the authors' own analysis; TCRdb made them. The sample has some 330,000 distinct CDR3 sequences on record, approximately 5% of them singletons. Around 8.8% of the sample is held by the ten biggest clonotypes.

The paper as a whole reports these results and caveats: Patch test score correlated positively with the number of PT1 expanded TCRs, reaching significance at thresholds 8, 16 and 32 but not at 4. Because all patients had alopecia, a presumed autoimmune disease, the immune response of the patients might differ from that of healthy individuals. Compared with pre-sensitization or healthy control sets, expanded TCRs formed significantly more large CDR3 similarity clusters, which is consistent with antigen-driven responses. DPC sensitization did not change the number of TCRs with a frequency above 1 in 1000, and there was no evidence of changes in global repertoire structure. After repeated subsampling, the strength of the expansion versus patch-test correlation and the threshold at which it became significant changed.

Sample time point, as interpreted from the label and publication: pre-sensitization, week 0. The label giving this sample's treatment or condition can be read as: therapeutic diphenylcyclopropenone sensitization with weekly scalp DPC. At every patch-test visit, the blood draw took place before the patch test was put on. Patients were considered eligible if aged 18 to 70, diagnosed with alopecia and deemed suitable for DPC therapy, and patients were excluded if pregnant. Total RNA was isolated from unfractionated whole blood collected in Tempus Blood RNA tubes. This TCR was recovered from a woman aged 18-29 years with alopecia areata. Some clones in this sample may be carry-over from other donors' samples. This specimen consisted of whole blood, obtained in connection with sensitization to the hapten diphenylcyclopropenone (DPC).

The CDR3 region: CASLRTQYF. The DNA reads as follows: TGCGCCAGTCTTCGGACCCAGTACTTC. The V and J segments used are TRBV5-1 and TRBJ2-5; confidence is insufficient to name the D gene. The cysteine opens and the phenylalanine closes a CDR3 of 9 amino acids. Just CDR3 DNA is preserved here, 27 bases in frame from base 1. From a lookup of the germline V gene, CDR1 and CDR2 are SGHRS and YFSETQ. The germline ends are 6 bases apart after V is trimmed by 8 bases and J by 7 bases.